This TCR beta chain was sequenced for a study of T cell responses to AZD1222 COVID-19 vaccine. Study results and limitations: Donors in the cohort were predominantly white British and more often female, and clonal diversity was possibly underestimated.

Data came from immunoSEQ multiplex PCR; TCRdb stores just in-frame clones and leaves some out. This table has 140,000 to 150,000 clones, 80% to 90% appearing once. The CDR3 length is 19 residues. This clone has a handful of counts. Its target is unknown. This TCR derives from an adult in good health. The sample was peripheral blood, taken on day 0 of AZD1222 vaccination. The rearrangement links TRBV21-1 to TRBJ1-5; the table's TRBD1 call for D was not verified on the DNA. TRBV21-1 represents a pseudogene. As DNA, the CDR3 is TGTGCCAGCAGCACCCCGGGACAAGTACCTAACAATAGCAATCAGCCCCAGCATTTT. Translated, it gives CASSTPGQVPNNSNQPQHF.